This TCR beta chain was obtained from a study of regulatory T cells in long-lasting Graves disease (dated by TCRdb to the early 2020s). The study in broad terms: In the newly diagnosed Graves' disease group, patients had been taking antithyroid drugs for less than 3 months. Persistent Graves' disease patients were compared with newly diagnosed Graves' disease patients by peripheral blood TCR sequencing and RNA sequencing. The study took place in China and was registered as a clinical trial. A total of roughly 33 samples were covered by TCR sequencing, comprising 13 persistent and around 20 newly diagnosed Graves' disease patients.

The sample holds many counts of this clonotype. No antigen is known for it. No base-level quality is on record; no much larger clone is a single base apart. Sample time point, as interpreted from the label and publication: newly diagnosed GD, antithyroid drugs for less than 3 months. For both TCR sequencing and RNA sequencing, RNA was extracted from PBMCs in TRIzol. The diagnosis of Graves' disease followed American Thyroid Association guidelines. The patients came from an endocrinology department in Xi'an, China. Each patient gave about 10 milliliters of peripheral blood, collected in an EDTA anticoagulant tube. PBMCs were isolated by Ficoll Paque Plus density gradient separation without further T cell sorting. An Agilent 2100 Bioanalyzer and agarose gel were used to assess RNA quality, and a NanoDrop 2000 was used to measure RNA concentration. Library creation used multiplex PCR. Sequencing instrument: Illumina HiSeq 4000. CDR3 regions were amplified by Arm-PCR with iRepertoire HTBI primers to construct TCR beta libraries. Gel purification was performed on PCR products prior to sequencing. The source study handled its data this way. Gene usage analysis of CDR3 amino acid clonotypes relied on the approximately 60 TRBV and 15 or so TRBJ segments identified across samples. COPE and FqMerger were used to merge the filtered high-quality paired reads into contigs. BLAST was used to align contigs to IMGT TRBV, TRBD and TRBJ reference genes, and CDR3 was defined according to IMGT. Highly expanded clones were defined as clonotypes with a frequency above 0.1%. Repertoire diversity was measured by Shannon entropy, and V-J evenness by the Gini coefficient. Public clonotypes were defined as clonotypes shared by more than one individual. TCRdb took the public reads, trimmed them with fastp at Q25, ran MiXCR for clone calling and kept in-frame beta chains. Every entry covers one CDR3 protein and lists the most common genes and DNA from its rows. These V and J calls rely on TCRdb rather than the paper's analysis. Present in this sample are over 350,000 distinct CDR3 sequences, roughly 15% of which were seen just once. The top ten clones comprise 17% of the sample.

Compared with germline, V lacks 6 bases and J lacks 7 bases; bases without a gene match: 19. From cysteine to phenylalanine, the CDR3 is 18 amino acids long. The read is trimmed to its CDR3 DNA, 54 bases read in frame from base 1. What the authors observed across the whole study: A larger number of public clonotypes was shared among persistent patients (around 2,700) than among newly diagnosed patients (around 870). Sequencing and analysis were restricted to the TCR beta chain. Persistent disease showed preferential use of TRBV28, TRBJ1-2 and TRBJ2-5, whereas newly diagnosed disease favored TRBV20-1 and TRBJ2-1. Lower TCR Shannon entropy and fewer highly expanded clones were observed in persistent Graves' disease patients than in newly diagnosed patients, which suggested clonal expansion. The study examined only peripheral blood because the primary lesion, thyroid tissue, could not be accessed. The small sample size was acknowledged by the authors as a limitation that may reduce accuracy.

These data were likewise used in another study, on T cells in Graves' hyperthyroidism and ophthalmopathy. The second study, in turn, reports: Stable Graves' hyperthyroidism was defined as the absence of progression to ophthalmopathy over 18 months of follow-up. Hyperthyroidism patients were newly diagnosed, with disease duration under 2 months, and aged 18 to 65 years. Patients with uncontrolled infections, other autoimmune diseases, pregnancy or lactation were excluded. Diagnoses were based on clinical symptoms, serum thyroxine and TRAb, thyroid ultrasound and orbital computed tomography. For the first round of RT-PCR on the TCR CDR3, the HTBI primer set was used together with the Qiagen OneStep RT-PCR kit. Most expanded thyroid clonotypes (frequency above 0.001) were also detected in blood, a finding suggesting that blood repertoires may reflect thyroid immune responses. A model built on a 13 V-J signature distinguished ophthalmopathy from stable hyperthyroidism, reaching roughly 88% sensitivity and about 81% specificity in cross-validation and 80%/75% in testing. In validation, the model predicted progression to ophthalmopathy a median of approximately 6.6 months before onset, with roughly 71% sensitivity and just under 75% specificity. To identify distinguishing TCR V-J signatures, a discovery cohort of some 100 patients was used, comprising 43 with Graves' ophthalmopathy and 57 with stable Graves' hyperthyroidism. Prospective prediction of ophthalmopathy was tested in an independent validation cohort of 18 to 20 hyperthyroidism patients and some 17 patients who later progressed to ophthalmopathy. The roughly 99 discovery patients were divided at random into training and test sets in a 7:3 ratio. In over five Graves' hyperthyroidism patients, the study also compared T-cell repertoires from thyroid tissue with T-cell repertoires from blood. After sampling, hyperthyroidism patients received methimazole starting at 30 mg daily, and ophthalmopathy patients received high-dose intravenous methylprednisolone. Libraries were constructed in a second round of multiplex PCR, after which size selection and purification were carried out. Paired-end sequencing of the libraries was performed with 100 bp reads on an Illumina HiSeq2000. SOAPnuke was used to process the raw data, throwing out any read that contained adapters or uncalled bases, had a mean Phred below 15, or lacked an exact constant-primer or identifier match. COPE v1.2.5 was used to merge high-quality paired reads, and clonotypes were defined as unique nucleotide sequences. Clonotypes were aligned to IMGT TRBV, TRBD and TRBJ reference segments using MiTCR v1.1. Only V-J combinations with frequency above 0.0001, covering about 99% of repertoires, were analysed. A TCS score was defined as the ratio between F50 (clonal expansion) and ExV (chaos), using BLOSUM62-based TCRdist between CDR3 peptides within each V-J. Welch's t-statistics and random forest reduced roughly 540 V-J features to 10 to 15, which were used in a naive Bayes classifier (R e1071). Sample size was not statistically predetermined, and blinding of investigators to group allocation was not performed. TCR Vbeta CDR3 sequencing of roughly 140 peripheral blood samples (around 45 ophthalmopathy, over 70 hyperthyroidism and some 17 progressor patients) is reported in the paper.

This sequence uses TRBV12-3 or TRBV12-4 and TRBJ2-1; the junction holds 9 bases that match TRBD2. This TCR derives from a woman aged 45 to 65 with Graves disease. Donor details come from another sample of the same person, matched by shared clones. The material sequenced was peripheral blood mononuclear cells (PBMCs), taken at new diagnosis, from a patient treated with antithyroid drugs. The CDR3 loop reads CASRPSERGAGGPNEQFF. The DNA is TGTGCCAGCAGACCATCCGAGAGGGGGGCGGGAGGGCCTAATGAGCAGTTCTTC.